A selection of T cell receptor beta chains follows, all from one sample in a study of cytomegalovirus exposure and HLA in healthy donors. Measured with immunoSEQ multiplex PCR; TCRdb has only the in-frame clones, and not every one. The sample has 95,000 to 150,000 clones, over 9.5% seen once; the top ten hold 4.6%. The specimen sequenced was PBMCs. These receptors originate from a woman under 30 in good health and CMV-seropositive. CDR3s include the opening cysteine and the closing phenylalanine or tryptophan. The order of the fields is V gene, clone size, D gene, J gene, CDR3 protein, CDR3 DNA. D genes are given only for firm matches. Not all rows give a size; the values are once, few, many and, for expanded clones, a class.

TRBV19	NA	NA	TRBJ2-7	CASSIYPGYEQYF	TGTGCCAGTAGTATTTATCCCGGGTACGAGCAGTACTTC
TRBV25-1	few	NA	TRBJ1-1	CASSEYYQVNTEAFF	TGTGCCAGCAGTGAATATTATCAGGTGAACACTGAAGCTTTCTTT
TRBV28	few	TRBD1	TRBJ1-1	CANQPLGTGATEAFF	TGTGCCAACCAACCTCTTGGGACAGGGGCCACTGAAGCTTTCTTT
TRBV29-1	few	NA	TRBJ1-1	CSASDSEAFF	TGCAGCGCTTCGGACAGCGAAGCTTTCTTT
TRBV4-2	few	NA	TRBJ1-4	CASSQSSVATNEKLFF	TGTGCCAGCAGCCAATCCTCCGTTGCAACTAATGAAAAACTGTTTTTT
TRBV5-1	few	NA	TRBJ1-1	CASSLEFASKEAFF	TGCGCCAGCAGCTTGGAATTCGCATCTAAGGAAGCTTTCTTT
TRBV9	few	TRBD1	TRBJ1-1	CASSARTGGEAEAFF	TGTGCCAGCAGCGCAAGGACAGGGGGCGAAGCTGAAGCTTTCTTT
TRBV29-1	NA	TRBD1	TRBJ1-2	CSFWGTEYGYTF	TGCAGCTTTTGGGGGACAGAATATGGCTACACCTTC
TRBV7-6	few	NA	TRBJ2-3	CASRERGSRDTQYF	TGTGCCAGCAGGGAGAGGGGGTCTAGGGATACGCAGTATTTT
TRBV30	few	TRBD1	TRBJ2-3	CAWGTGGADTQYF	TGTGCCTGGGGAACAGGGGGCGCGGATACGCAGTATTTT
TRBV18	NA	TRBD1	TRBJ2-1	CASSPFDRGYEQFF	TGTGCCAGCTCACCATTTGACAGGGGCTATGAGCAGTTCTTC